Included here is one T cell receptor beta chain sequence, with context. What it binds is not known. This specimen belongs to a study of PD-1 blockade in classical Hodgkin lymphoma. The overall study: Patients were infused with nivolumab 3 mg/kg every 2 weeks.

CDR3 length equals 15 residues. After removal of 4 bases from V and 2 bases from J, the junction contained 7 bases not matched to a gene. Per the germline V gene, CDR1 is SGDLS and CDR2 is YYNGEE. Patients all relapsed after autologous stem cell transplantation, and there was variation in brentuximab vedotin exposure. TCRdb keeps only in-frame clones here, not all; method: immunoSEQ multiplex PCR. The data show some 100,000 clones, with roughly 90% seen just once and 2.5% to 3.5% held by the top ten. The study's findings and limits: At C4D1, TCR diversity had climbed significantly for CD4+ cells, though not for CD8+ cells. According to reports, newly diagnosed patients had lower baseline TCR diversity than healthy donors, and relapsed/refractory patients had lower baseline TCR diversity still. Whoever responded completely had baseline diversity much like that seen in newly diagnosed patients.

Sequenced material: peripheral blood mononuclear cells (PBMCs), taken at baseline. The V gene is TRBV9, the J gene TRBJ2-3, with 7 bases lining up with TRBD1. The clonotype comes from a human donor with classical Hodgkin lymphoma. CDR3 DNA: TGTGCCAGCAGCCCCCGGGACAGAGTCACAGATACGCAGTATTTT. This gives the protein CASSPRDRVTDTQYF.